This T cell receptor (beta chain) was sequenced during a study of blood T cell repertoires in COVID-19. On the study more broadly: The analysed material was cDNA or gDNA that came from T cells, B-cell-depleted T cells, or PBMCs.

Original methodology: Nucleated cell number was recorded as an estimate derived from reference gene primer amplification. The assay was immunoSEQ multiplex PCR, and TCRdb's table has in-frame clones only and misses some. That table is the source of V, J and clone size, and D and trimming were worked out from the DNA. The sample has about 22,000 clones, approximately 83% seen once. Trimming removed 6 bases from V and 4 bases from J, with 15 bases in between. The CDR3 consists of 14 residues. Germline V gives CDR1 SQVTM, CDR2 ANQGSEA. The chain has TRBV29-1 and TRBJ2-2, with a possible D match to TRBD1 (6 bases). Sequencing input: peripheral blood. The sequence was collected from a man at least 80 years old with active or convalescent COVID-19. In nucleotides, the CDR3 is TGCAGCGTCATACAGGGTAGTACCACCGGGGAGCTGTTTTTT. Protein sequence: CSVIQGSTTGELFF.